What follows are 30 T cell receptor beta chains derived from one specimen sequenced in a study of T cell repertoires in cytomegalovirus infection. Each CDR3 protein is one row after TCRdb ran MiXCR on the reads. This sample has 160,000 or so distinct CDR3 sequences, with roughly a quarter found just once. The specimen was PBMCs. The receptors come from a human donor in good health (CMV status not recorded). Some clones in this sample may be carry-over from other donors' samples.

This sequence joins TRBV6-2 or TRBV6-3 and TRBJ2-7, with TRBD1 as a possible D gene (5 bases). This CDR3 comprises 16 residues. Between the trimmed V and J ends, which lost 6 bases and 6 bases, there was a span of 24 bases. Germline V lookup: CDR1 MNHEY, CDR2 SVGEGT. The CDR3 loop reads CASRPQTEVPKGEQYF. In DNA form, the CDR3 reads TGTGCCAGCAGACCTCAGACAGAAGTGCCCAAAGGCGAGCAGTACTTC.

This clonotype occurred a few times. The V and J genes are TRBV7-8 and TRBJ2-4; 9 bases agree with TRBD2. This CDR3 has 20 amino acids. Germline V gene data show CDR1 as SGHVS and CDR2 as FQNEAQ. Germline trimming cut 4 bases from V and 5 bases from J; bases unmatched to any gene: 21. CDR3: CASSSLVLGSSGRGENIQYF. In DNA, the CDR3 is TGTGCCAGCAGCTCTTTAGTTCTTGGGAGTAGCGGGAGAGGGGAAAACATTCAGTACTTC.

This clonotype was detected many times. The chain is built from TRBV7-2 and TRBJ2-3; D may be TRBD2 (5 bases). The ends were cut back, 5 bases at V and 5 bases at J, with 11 bases in the middle. Looked up from germline, CDR1 is SGHTA and CDR2 is FQGNSA. CDR3 length equals 13 residues. The CDR3 here is CASSATRLDTQYF. CDR3 nucleotide sequence: TGTGCCAGCAGCGCCACTAGGCTAGATACGCAGTATTTT.

This clonotype was counted a few times. Written as DNA, the CDR3 is TGTGCCACCAGTGGACAGGGGACAGATACGCAGTATTTT. It codes for CATSGQGTDTQYF. The chain joins TRBV24-1 to TRBJ2-3; 8 bases are shared with TRBD1. This CDR3 spans 13 amino acids. The germline CDR1 and CDR2 sequences are KGHDR and SFDVKD. The J segment lost 3 bases and the V segment lost 5 bases, leaving 0 bases of the junction unmatched.

This clonotype has more than one count but fewer than ten. The chain couples TRBV28 to TRBJ1-1; TRBD1 agrees at 9 bases. Trimming took 7 bases from V and 4 from J; bases not matched to a gene: 7. Per germline, CDR1 MDHEN and CDR2 SYDVKM. CDR3 length equals 14 residues. The CDR3 region has the DNA TGTGCCAGCATCCCGGGACAGGGCGGCACTGAAGCTTTCTTT. This gives the protein CASIPGQGGTEAFF.

The J gene is TRBJ1-2, the V gene TRBV27, with 10 bases aligning to TRBD1. Germline CDR1 reads MNHEY; CDR2 reads SMNVEV (reference sequence). The J segment lost 0 bases and the V segment lost 8 bases, leaving 9 bases of the junction unmatched. This CDR3 contains 16 residues. The CDR3 nucleotides are TGTGCCAGCTCCCCCGCCGGGACAGGGGCTAACTATGGCTACACCTTC. This encodes CASSPAGTGANYGYTF.

The V call is TRBV6-2 or TRBV6-3, the J call TRBJ2-1; D possibly uses TRBD1 or TRBD2 (7 bases each). This CDR3 comprises 16 residues. Germline V gene data show CDR1 as MNHEY and CDR2 as SVGEGT. The V gene lost 2 bases and the J gene lost 7 bases, with 18 bases spanning the gap. The CDR3 loop reads CASSYPRGGARNEQFF. For the CDR3, the DNA is TGTGCCAGCAGTTACCCCAGGGGGGGGGCTCGAAATGAGCAGTTCTTC.

The chain employs TRBV11-1 and TRBJ2-7; D not certain. Germline CDR1 reads SGHAT; CDR2 reads FQDESV (reference sequence). V lost 2 bases and J 2 bases, leaving 7 bases between the germline ends. The CDR3 is 13 residues long. The CDR3 reads CASSLRRTYEQYF. For the CDR3, the DNA is TGTGCCAGCAGCTTAAGACGGACCTACGAGCAGTACTTC. Combining the CDR3 with reference TRBV11-1 and TRBJ2-7 gives the whole variable domain EAEVAQSPRYKITEKSQAVAFWCDPISGHATLYWYRQILGQGPELLVQFQDESVVDDSQLPKDRFSAERLKGVDSTLKIQPAELGDSAMYLCASSLRRTYEQYFGPGTRLTVT.

This clonotype showed up just a few times. The rearrangement links TRBV28 to TRBJ2-3; D is ambiguous. Trimming cost V 9 bases and J 1 base, with 14 bases left between them. The CDR3 is made up of 14 amino acids. Germline CDR1 reads MDHEN; CDR2 reads SYDVKM. The CDR3 spells CASGMGLGTDTQYF. As DNA, the CDR3 is TGTGCCAGTGGGATGGGTCTGGGCACAGATACGCAGTATTTT.

This clonotype was seen only once. A much larger clonotype is one base distant, so this may be a read error. V and J are TRBV7-2 and TRBJ2-3; 8 bases line up with TRBD2. CDR1 SGHTA and CDR2 FQGNSA come from the germline V gene. V lost 5 bases, J lost 1 base, and 5 bases stayed unmatched. The CDR3 runs 15 residues. CDR3 DNA: TGTGCCAGCAGCGTGGGACTAGTGGGCACAGATACGCAGTATTTT. It codes for CASSVGLVGTDTQYF.

This clonotype was picked up a small number of times. V usage is TRBV27 and J usage is TRBJ2-1; TRBD2 agrees at 8 bases. The CDR3 contains 14 residues. Germline values: CDR1 MNHEY, CDR2 SMNVEV (reference sequence). J lost 4 bases, V lost 6 bases, and 5 bases had no gene match. The CDR3 DNA reads as TGTGCCAGCAGGAGCGGGAGCGGTTACAATGAGCAGTTCTTC. Its translation: CASRSGSGYNEQFF.

The rearrangement joins TRBV12-3 or TRBV12-4 to TRBJ1-4; no clear D. This CDR3 contains 15 residues. Trimming removed 6 bases at V and 7 bases at J, with 18 bases between. The CDR3 reads CASSFGIPEAEKLFF. DNA for the CDR3: TGTGCCAGCAGCTTCGGGATCCCAGAGGCTGAAAAACTGTTTTTT.

V usage is TRBV29-1 and J usage is TRBJ2-5; TRBD2 might be the D (6 bases). This CDR3 comprises 16 residues. V was pared by 8 bases and J by 5 bases, with 27 bases between. Germline CDR1 is SQVTM and CDR2 is ANQGSEA. CDR3 region: CSYLSGLGLAGETQYF. The CDR3 DNA reads TGCAGCTACCTATCGGGCCTGGGACTCGCGGGGGAGACCCAGTACTTC.

The rearrangement links TRBV12-5 to TRBJ1-3; no clear D. CDR1 and CDR2 from the germline V gene are LGHNT and FRNRAP. The CDR3 runs 12 residues. V was pared by 2 bases and J by 4 bases, with 3 bases between. The DNA for the CDR3 is TGTGCTAGTGGTTTGATCGGAAACACCATATATTTT. Translation: CASGLIGNTIYF.

This clonotype was seen many times. The chain joins TRBV28 to TRBJ1-2; the D gene is possibly TRBD1 (5 bases). In germline, CDR1 is MDHEN, CDR2 SYDVKM. The CDR3 extends over 12 amino acids. Trimming left V 8 bases short and J 4 bases short, with 11 bases between. The CDR3 DNA is TGTGCCAGCGTCCACGGGACCTATGGCTACACCTTC. Translated, it gives CASVHGTYGYTF.

This clonotype was seen more than once but under ten times. CDR3 protein: CASSSPNHGGEQFF. Written as DNA, the CDR3 is TGTGCCAGCAGTTCCCCCAACCATGGGGGTGAGCAGTTCTTC. This chain uses TRBV28 with TRBJ2-1; D is possibly TRBD1 or TRBD2 (5 bases each). The V gene lost 4 bases and the J gene lost 9 bases, with 16 bases spanning the gap. The CDR3 loop spans 14 amino acids. The V gene's germline CDR1 is MDHEN and CDR2 SYDVKM.

This clonotype was counted between two and nine times. The V call is TRBV20-1, the J call TRBJ1-1, with D perhaps matching TRBD1 (5 bases). Trimming left V 0 bases short and J 6 bases short, with 11 bases between. Germline CDR1 DFQATT, CDR2 SNEGSKA (reference sequence). The CDR3 length is 13 residues. CDR3 in amino acids: CSARDLRGSEAFF. The CDR3 DNA follows: TGCAGTGCTAGAGACCTTAGGGGTTCTGAAGCTTTCTTT.

With respect to this clonotype: Possible read error: a much larger clone is one base away. The chain is built from TRBV28 and TRBJ2-1; D is ambiguous. CDR3 length equals 16 residues. Deletions cut 7 bases from V and 3 bases from J, with 19 bases between. Germline lookup yields CDR1 MDHEN and CDR2 SYDVKM. The CDR3 DNA follows: TGTGCCAGCACCCCCACCGGGCAGAGGAACTACAATGAGCAGTTCTTC. It translates to CASTPTGQRNYNEQFF.

This clonotype was observed a handful of times. This chain joins TRBV11-1 and TRBJ2-7; no firm D call. Deletions cut 2 bases from V and 3 bases from J, with 8 bases between. The CDR3 covers 13 residues. Germline CDR1 is SGHAT and CDR2 is FQDESV (reference sequence). The CDR3 nucleotides read TGTGCCAGCAGCTTAACGACTGACTACGAGCAGTACTTC. Its protein is CASSLTTDYEQYF.

This clonotype has only one observation. The chain links TRBV7-6 to TRBJ2-6; D call uncertain. CDR3 length: 15 residues. V was trimmed by 10 bases and J by 1 base, leaving 14 bases between them. CDR1 and CDR2 (germline): SGHVS, FNYEAQ. The CDR3 reads CAMQLVGSGANVLTF. DNA of the CDR3: TGTGCCATGCAGCTAGTAGGTTCTGGGGCCAACGTCCTGACTTTC.

The J gene is TRBJ1-6, the V gene TRBV4-1; 8 bases line up with TRBD1. Germline V gene lookup returns CDR1 MGHRA and CDR2 YSYEKL. This CDR3 spans 15 amino acids. V gave up 4 bases and J gave up 5 bases; unmatched junction bases: 4. CDR3 residues: CASSPGQENNSPLHF. The CDR3 coding sequence is TGCGCCAGCAGCCCGGGACAGGAGAATAATTCACCCCTCCACTTT.

This chain uses TRBV29-1 with TRBJ2-3; a weak D match, TRBD1 (5 bases). This CDR3 has 13 amino acids. Germline V gene sequence: CDR1 SQVTM, CDR2 ANQGSEA. V was pared by 5 bases and J by 4 bases, with 13 bases between. The CDR3 nucleotides are TGCAGCGTTAATAAGGGGAACGCAGATACGCAGTATTTT. It translates to CSVNKGNADTQYF.

About this clonotype: Just one base apart from a much larger clone, this may be a read error. The chain combines TRBV12-3 or TRBV12-4 with TRBJ2-7; maybe TRBD2 (5 bases). The CDR3 has 18 amino acids. V lost 3 bases and J lost 2, with 23 bases in between. CDR3 nucleotide sequence: TGTGCCAGCAGTTTTACTCTACTACGTGGGGAGAACACCTACGAGCAGTACTTC. Translating it yields CASSFTLLRGENTYEQYF.

V gene TRBV6-6 combines with J gene TRBJ1-1; no clear D gene. V was pared by 2 bases and J by 3 bases, with 7 bases between. Germline loops: CDR1 MNHNY, CDR2 SVGAGI (reference sequence). This CDR3 comprises 13 residues. In DNA, the CDR3 is TGTGCCAGCAGTTACATCGCGGACACTGAAGCTTTCTTT. It codes for CASSYIADTEAFF.

The gene calls are TRBV6-4 and TRBJ2-1, with 8 bases aligning to TRBD1. This CDR3 comprises 16 residues. V shed 5 bases and J 7 bases; nucleotides not matched to a gene: 13. Germline CDR1 reads MRHNA; CDR2 reads SNTAGT. CDR3 sequence reads: CASSTQAVQGANEQFF. The CDR3 coding sequence is TGTGCCAGCAGTACCCAAGCGGTGCAGGGGGCAAATGAGCAGTTCTTC.

This clonotype was seen only a few times. This chain links TRBV19 with TRBJ2-1, with 11 bases matching TRBD1. The CDR3 contains 15 residues. Germline values: CDR1 LNHDA, CDR2 SQIVND (reference sequence). Trimming removed 3 bases from V and 8 bases from J; junction bases left unmatched: 6. The CDR3 here is CASSIGTGGFDEQFF. For the CDR3, the DNA is TGTGCCAGTAGTATCGGGACAGGGGGTTTCGATGAGCAGTTCTTC.

J is TRBJ1-1 and V is TRBV7-4, with 7 bases identical to TRBD1. Looked up from germline, CDR1 is SGHVT and CDR2 is SQSDAQ. The CDR3 sequence is 14 residues long. The V gene end was trimmed by 5 bases and the J gene end by 4 bases; junction bases not matched to a gene: 7. Here the CDR3 DNA reads TGTGCCAGCAGCCCGACAGGGTTGGGCACTGAAGCTTTCTTT. Its translation is CASSPTGLGTEAFF.

V usage is TRBV18 and J usage is TRBJ2-7; 8 bases agree with TRBD1. V shed 6 bases and J 5 bases; nucleotides not matched to a gene: 9. CDR3 length: 14 residues. CDR1 is KGHSH, CDR2 LQKENI, per germline. CDR3 coding DNA: TGTGCCAGCTCTTCTTTGGGACAGGACCACGAGCAGTACTTC. Protein product: CASSSLGQDHEQYF.

The DNA for the CDR3 is TGTGCCAGCAGCTTCGCCGACAGTCCTCCCGACGAAAAACTGTTTTTT. It is translated as CASSFADSPPDEKLFF. V is TRBV7-9 and J is TRBJ1-4; tentative D call: TRBD1 (5 bases). V lost 3 bases to trimming and J lost 8 bases, with 19 bases between them. The CDR3 is 16 residues long. Germline V gives CDR1 SEHNR, CDR2 FQNEAQ (reference sequence).

The chain is built from TRBV19 and TRBJ2-5, with D tentatively TRBD1 (5 bases). Germline-derived CDR1 and CDR2 are LNHDA and SQIVND (reference sequence). The CDR3 consists of 15 residues. The V end was cut by 5 bases, the J end by 0 bases, with 13 bases between. The CDR3 sequence is CASSPGHPYQETQYF. CDR3 bases: TGTGCCAGTAGTCCTGGACACCCGTACCAAGAGACCCAGTACTTC.